The 30 T cell receptor beta chains given below trace back to one sample, sequenced in a study of regulatory T cells in long-lasting Graves disease. In building TCR beta libraries, iRepertoire HTBI primers were used together with Arm-PCR of CDR3 regions. TCRdb reanalysed the multiplex PCR reads using MiXCR and keeps one entry per CDR3 protein. Here the sample spans around 240,000 distinct CDR3 sequences, 15% to 20% being singletons. Time point specified: newly diagnosed GD, antithyroid drugs for less than 3 months. PBMCs were the source of the RNA used for TCR sequencing. These same data were also listed under a study on T cells in Graves' hyperthyroidism and ophthalmopathy.

The sequencing used peripheral blood mononuclear cells (PBMCs), collected at new diagnosis, from a patient treated with antithyroid drugs. These receptors were collected from a woman in her thirties with Graves disease.

V gene TRBV20-1 combines with J gene TRBJ2-1; 7 bases align to TRBD2. This CDR3 contains 12 residues. The V segment lost 6 bases and the J segment 10 bases; nucleotides outside the gene matches: 9. Looked up from germline, CDR1 is DFQATT and CDR2 is SNEGSKA (reference sequence). CDR3 residues: CSANPVREEQFF. The DNA of the CDR3 is TGCAGTGCAAATCCAGTGCGGGAGGAGCAGTTCTTC.

In regard to this clonotype: A far larger clone differs by one base, so this is likely a read error. V usage is TRBV6-1 and J usage is TRBJ2-3; 8 nucleotides agree with TRBD1. The DNA end is a closer match to TRBJ2-1, so the J assignment may be wrong. This CDR3 contains 14 residues. Germline-derived CDR1 and CDR2 are MNHNS and SASEGT. The CDR3 DNA follows: TGTGCCAGCAGTGAAGGGACAGGGTACTATGAGCAGTTCTTC. Translation gives CASSEGTGYYEQFF.

This rearrangement joins TRBV10-3 to TRBJ2-7; no firm D call. V lost 2 bases to trimming and J lost 3 bases, with 8 bases between them. Germline CDR1 ENHRY, CDR2 SYGVKD. CDR3 length: 13 amino acids. As DNA, the CDR3 is TGTGCCATCAGTGAGGACGGAAACTACGAGCAGTACTTC. Translated, it gives CAISEDGNYEQYF.

This clonotype was detected many times. As DNA, the CDR3 is TGTGCCAGCAGTGAGGCCGGGGCGGACACTGAAGCTTTCTTT. Translating gives CASSEAGADTEAFF. V gene TRBV6-1 combines with J gene TRBJ1-1; possible D gene TRBD1, 5 bases. V was pared by 3 bases and J by 3 bases, with 11 bases between. The CDR3 totals 14 residues. In germline, CDR1 is MNHNS, CDR2 SASEGT.

This clonotype showed up many times. The rearrangement uses TRBV29-1 and TRBJ1-4; D possibly corresponds to TRBD1 (5 bases). The CDR3 has 12 amino acids. Trimming took off 0 bases at V and 10 bases at J, with 9 bases between the two ends. Germline loops: CDR1 SQVTM, CDR2 ANQGSEA. The CDR3 loop reads CSVEDRRGKLFF. CDR3 in DNA: TGCAGCGTTGAAGATAGAAGGGGAAAACTGTTTTTT.

V and J are TRBV5-1 and TRBJ2-1; D is unclear. This CDR3 comprises 15 residues. Germline V CDR1 and CDR2: SGHRS, YFSETQ. With 0 bases removed from V and 1 base from J, the gap between germline ends came to 8 bases. Here the CDR3 reads CASSLVVGSYNEQFF. The CDR3 DNA reads as TGCGCCAGCAGCTTGGTGGTGGGGTCCTACAATGAGCAGTTCTTC.

Points on this clonotype: This sequence is one base from a far larger clone and is likely a read error. The chain joins TRBV6-2 or TRBV6-3 to TRBJ2-1; D gene ambiguous. With 6 bases removed from V and 8 bases from J, the gap between germline ends came to 5 bases. CDR3 length equals 10 residues. In germline, CDR1 is MNHEY, CDR2 SVGEGT. This CDR3 is CASRGDEQFF. In nucleotides, the CDR3 is TGTGCCAGCAGGGGCGATGAGCAGTTCTTC.

This clonotype has a count of ten or more. The chain recombines TRBV2 with TRBJ2-7; D tentatively fits TRBD1 or TRBD2 (5 bases each). V lost 3 bases, J lost 2 bases, and 14 bases lay in between. CDR3 length: 15 amino acids. Germline V gives CDR1 SNHLY, CDR2 FYNNEI. CDR3 protein: CASSERFRETYEQYF. CDR3 DNA: TGTGCCAGCAGTGAGAGGTTCAGGGAGACCTACGAGCAGTACTTC. The variable domain in full, with the rest retrieved from reference TRBV2 and TRBJ2-7, is EPEVTQTPSHQVTQMGQEVILRCVPISNHLYFYWYRQILGQKVEFLVSFYNNEISEKSEIFDDQFSVERPDGSNFTLKIRSTKLEDSAMYFCASSERFRETYEQYFGPGTRLTVT.

This clonotype was recorded at least ten times. The chain has TRBV12-3 or TRBV12-4 and TRBJ1-1; D is possibly TRBD1 (6 bases). Trimming removed 5 bases at V and 4 bases at J, with 11 bases between. This CDR3 region has 13 residues. This CDR3 reads CASSPKGGTEAFF. DNA of the CDR3: TGTGCCAGCAGTCCCAAGGGGGGCACTGAAGCTTTCTTT.

At least ten counts were recorded for this clonotype. This chain connects TRBV12-3 or TRBV12-4 to TRBJ1-1; no definite D call. V shed 5 bases and J shed 1 base, with 14 bases lying between them. CDR3 length: 15 residues. CDR3 nucleotide sequence: TGTGCCAGCAGTGACCCGGGAAGCGGGAACACTGAAGCTTTCTTT. Translated, it gives CASSDPGSGNTEAFF.

Many counts were recorded for this clonotype. J is TRBJ2-1 and V is TRBV27; D is perhaps TRBD1 (5 bases). Germline V gene lookup returns CDR1 MNHEY and CDR2 SMNVEV (reference sequence). Deletions cut 4 bases from V and 0 bases from J, with 16 bases between. The CDR3 runs 17 residues. The DNA for the CDR3 is TGTGCCAGCAGTTCCTCCCCTTTCCAGGGCTCCTACAATGAGCAGTTCTTC. This translates into CASSSSPFQGSYNEQFF.

This clonotype was picked up a small number of times. V and J are TRBV6-2 or TRBV6-3 and TRBJ2-7; D is undetermined. The CDR3 consists of 15 residues. Trimming removed 5 bases from V and 3 bases from J, with 17 bases in between. CDR1 and CDR2 (germline): MNHEY, SVGEGT. CDR3 region: CASSDLRNGNYEQYF. Written as DNA, the CDR3 is TGTGCCAGCAGTGACCTCAGGAACGGAAACTACGAGCAGTACTTC.

A remark on this clonotype: An end of the junction does not agree with germline; a read error may underlie this. The chain is built from TRBV18 and TRBJ1-1; 12 bases are shared with TRBD1. The germline V gene has CDR1 KGHSH and CDR2 LQKENI. This CDR3 region has 18 residues. CDR3 sequence (DNA): TGTGCCAGCCCACCTCTTTCGGGACAGGGGGCTTTGAACACTGAAGCTTTCTTT. It encodes CASPPLSGQGALNTEAFF. Full variable domain (rest looked up from reference TRBV18 and TRBJ1-1): NAGVMQNPRHLVRRRGQEARLRCSPMKGHSHVYWYRQLPEEGLKFMVYLQKENIIDESGMPKERFSAEFPKEGPSILRIQQVVRGDSAAYFCASPPLSGQGALNTEAFFGQGTRLTVV.

This clonotype was recorded many times. CDR3 residues: CASSPSGGMNTEAFF. CDR3 bases: TGTGCCAGCAGCCCTTCCGGAGGGATGAACACTGAAGCTTTCTTT. The chain is built from TRBV7-8 and TRBJ1-1; D gene unclear. The germline CDR1 and CDR2 sequences are SGHVS and FQNEAQ. Trimming left V 5 bases short and J 0 bases short, with 13 bases between. The CDR3 runs 15 residues.

This clonotype was observed at least ten times. The rearrangement links TRBV20-1 to TRBJ1-6; D remains ambiguous. The CDR3 sequence is 14 residues long. Germline V CDR1 and CDR2: DFQATT, SNEGSKA (reference sequence). With 3 bases removed from V and 7 bases from J, the gap between germline ends came to 13 bases. The chain's CDR3 is CSASLDIPNSPLHF. CDR3 bases: TGCAGTGCTAGTCTTGACATTCCGAATTCACCCCTCCACTTT.

This clonotype was recorded many times. The chain couples TRBV2 to TRBJ1-3; D is unresolved. The germline V gene encodes CDR1 SNHLY and CDR2 FYNNEI. The CDR3 sequence is 12 residues long. Between the trimmed V and J ends, which lost 2 bases and 3 bases, there was a span of 2 bases. CDR3 nucleotide sequence: TGTGCCAGCAGTGAACATGGAAACACCATATATTTT. Its protein product is CASSEHGNTIYF. Supplemented by reference TRBV2 and TRBJ1-3, the full variable domain reads EPEVTQTPSHQVTQMGQEVILRCVPISNHLYFYWYRQILGQKVEFLVSFYNNEISEKSEIFDDQFSVERPDGSNFTLKIRSTKLEDSAMYFCASSEHGNTIYFGEGSWLTVV.

A few counts support this clonotype. Possible read error: a much larger clone is one base away. V is TRBV20-1 and J is TRBJ2-7; no firm D call. The CDR3 consists of 13 residues. Germline-derived CDR1 and CDR2 are DFQATT and SNEGSKA (reference sequence). In DNA, the CDR3 is TGCGGTGCGACCCGAGACCGAACCTACGAGCAGTACTTC. Protein sequence: CGATRDRTYEQYF.

This clonotype was found many times. This chain connects TRBV2 to TRBJ2-1; D tentatively reads TRBD1 or TRBD2 (5 bases each). The J call may not be correct, given that the DNA end is closer to TRBJ2-4. This CDR3 has 13 residues. Germline V gene sequence: CDR1 SNHLY, CDR2 FYNNEI. The CDR3 bases are TGTGCCAGCAGTGAGGAAAGAGGGGACATTCAGTACTTC. Translating gives CASSEERGDIQYF.

Details on this clonotype: A far larger clone lies a single base away; this is likely a read error. V usage is TRBV12-3 or TRBV12-4 and J usage is TRBJ2-7; 8 positions agree with TRBD2. Unmatched junction bases numbered 13, after V lost 2 bases and J lost 7 bases. The CDR3 has 16 amino acids. The CDR3 sequence: CASSLMLAGSYNEQYF. The CDR3 DNA sequence: TGTGCCAGCAGTTTAATGTTAGCGGGGTCCTACAATGAGCAGTACTTC.

This clonotype was observed a handful of times. This chain uses TRBV7-9 with TRBJ2-3, with no clear D. The CDR3 covers 11 residues. Germline V CDR1 and CDR2: SEHNR, FQNEAQ (reference sequence). V was clipped by 10 bases and J by 5 bases, with 10 bases between them. The CDR3 bases are TGTGCCACCTTCAGGATAGATACGCAGTATTTT. Protein product: CATFRIDTQYF. The whole variable domain, remainder taken from reference TRBV7-9 and TRBJ2-3, is DTGVSQNPRHKITKRGQNVTFRCDPISEHNRLYWYRQTLGQGPEFLTYFQNEAQLEKSRLLSDRFSAERPKGSFSTLEIQRTEQGDSAMYLCATFRIDTQYFGPGTRLTVL.

This clonotype appeared a few times. In DNA, the CDR3 is TGTGCCCCGCCGAGAGTCCCACTCGGGACTCCAACAGCGGGGGACCTCTACAATGAGCAGTTCTTC. This codes for CAPPRVPLGTPTAGDLYNEQFF. V and J are TRBV9 and TRBJ2-1; 8 positions agree with TRBD2. CDR3 length: 22 residues. Germline V gene data show CDR1 as SGDLS and CDR2 as YYNGEE. V trimming: 10 bases; J trimming: 3 bases; junction bases outside the gene matches: 33.

The table lists this clonotype with many counts. One junction end disagrees with the germline gene, perhaps due to a read error. The rearrangement uses TRBV12-3 or TRBV12-4 and TRBJ2-7; D possibly uses TRBD1 or TRBD2 (5 bases each). This CDR3 region has 13 residues. CDR3 nucleotide sequence: TGTGCCAGCAGTTTGGGGACCTTCGACGAACAGTACTTC. Protein: CASSLGTFDEQYF.

The table lists this clonotype with many counts. The chain carries TRBV19 and TRBJ2-7, with TRBD2 identical over 14 bases. Trimming removed 10 bases from V and 1 base from J; junction bases left unmatched: 3. From germline, CDR1 is LNHDA and CDR2 SQIVND (reference sequence). The CDR3 consists of 14 residues. CDR3 sequence reads: CATRLAGGSYEQYF. CDR3 sequence (DNA): TGTGCCACCCGACTAGCGGGGGGGTCCTACGAGCAGTACTTC.

This clonotype was seen repeatedly, ten times or more. This chain connects TRBV4-1 to TRBJ2-2, with 7 bases lining up with TRBD1. In germline, CDR1 is MGHRA, CDR2 YSYEKL. J gave up 5 bases and V 0 bases, and 9 bases lay outside the gene matches. The CDR3 is 17 residues long. The CDR3 region has the DNA TGCGCCAGCAGCCAAGATCCGAACAGGGGAAGGACCGGGGAGCTGTTTTTT. It is translated as CASSQDPNRGRTGELFF.

Ten or more counts support this clonotype. The chain employs TRBV18 and TRBJ1-1; D is undetermined. Germline V gives CDR1 KGHSH, CDR2 LQKENI. CDR3 length: 14 residues. The V and J ends lost 4 bases and 6 bases respectively, with 15 bases between them. The CDR3 sequence: CASSRETVLAEAFF. As DNA, the CDR3 is TGTGCCAGCTCACGCGAGACGGTCCTAGCTGAAGCTTTCTTT.

This clonotype has a count of ten or more. The chain joins TRBV6-2 or TRBV6-3 to TRBJ2-1; 10 positions match TRBD1. Germline trimming cut 7 bases from V and 5 bases from J; bases unmatched to any gene: 5. This CDR3 has 14 residues. Germline CDR1 MNHEY, CDR2 SVGEGT. The CDR3 loop is CASTRTGGNNEQFF. In DNA form, the CDR3 reads TGTGCCAGCACTAGGACAGGGGGGAACAATGAGCAGTTCTTC.

This clonotype showed up just a few times. The chain joins TRBV6-1 to TRBJ2-1, with 8 bases fitting TRBD2. Unmatched junction bases numbered 11, after V lost 6 bases and J lost 7 bases. The CDR3 spans 15 residues. Germline V gene data show CDR1 as MNHNS and CDR2 as SASEGT. This CDR3 reads CASSVFFGGGNEQFF. CDR3 coding DNA: TGTGCCAGCAGCGTCTTCTTCGGGGGGGGTAATGAGCAGTTCTTC.

The rearrangement joins TRBV7-9 to TRBJ2-7, with 8 bases identical to TRBD2. The germline gives CDR1 SEHNR, CDR2 FQNEAQ (reference sequence). The CDR3 has 16 amino acids. Trimming cost V 4 bases and J 2 bases; bases outside gene matches: 10. CDR3 loop: CASSYQSAGGTYEQYF. The CDR3 DNA follows: TGTGCCAGCAGCTACCAGTCGGCGGGGGGTACCTACGAGCAGTACTTC.

As regards this clonotype: A much larger clone lies a single base off, so this may be a read error. The chain recombines TRBV24-1 with TRBJ2-4; possible D gene TRBD2, 5 bases. V lost 5 bases and J 13 bases, leaving 20 bases between the germline ends. This CDR3 is 14 amino acids long. The germline CDR1 and CDR2 sequences are KGHDR and SFDVKD. CDR3 coding DNA: TGTGCCACCAGTGGAAGTCCTGACTACAATGAGCAGTACTTC. Translating it yields CATSGSPDYNEQYF.

This clonotype was seen ten or more times. V usage is TRBV12-3 or TRBV12-4 and J usage is TRBJ1-2; D possibly corresponds to TRBD1 (6 bases). The CDR3 has 13 residues. The V gene lost 7 bases and the J gene lost 5 bases, with 14 bases spanning the gap. DNA for the CDR3: TGTGCCAGCACCTGGGGGACAAAATATGGCTACACCTTC. Its protein is CASTWGTKYGYTF.